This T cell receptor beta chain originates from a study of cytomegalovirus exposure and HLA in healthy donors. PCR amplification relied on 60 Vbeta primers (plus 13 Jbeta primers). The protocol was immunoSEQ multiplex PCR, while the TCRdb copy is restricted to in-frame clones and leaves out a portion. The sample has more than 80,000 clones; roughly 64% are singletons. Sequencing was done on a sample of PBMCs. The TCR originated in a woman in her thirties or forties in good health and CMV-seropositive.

The CDR3 coding sequence is TGCGCCAGCAGCTTAGAACAACTAGCAAGAGATACGCAGTATTTT. Translation gives CASSLEQLARDTQYF. The V and J genes are TRBV5-1 and TRBJ2-3; D may be TRBD2 (6 bases). With 2 bases removed from V and 5 bases from J, the gap between germline ends came to 15 bases. Germline values: CDR1 SGHRS, CDR2 YFSETQ. The length of the CDR3 is 15 residues.